This T cell receptor (beta chain) is drawn from a study of Ad26.COV2.S vaccination and SARS-CoV-2 variants (dated by TCRdb to the early 2020s). A note on the overall study: Donors in the vaccine arm were drawn from COV1001, a phase I-IIa trial of Ad26.COV2.S in healthy adults that was multicentre, randomized, double-blind and placebo-controlled. Dosing of Ad26.COV2.S was intramuscular, at either 5x10^10 or 1x10^11 viral particles, delivered as one shot or as two shots spaced 56 days apart. Sequencing of the TCRbeta repertoire served to evaluate the specificity and breadth of SARS-CoV-2-reactive T cell receptors following Ad26.COV2.S vaccination. The TCR-sequenced set comprised around 30 samples: some 20 Ad26.COV2.S vaccine recipients, 5 placebo recipients and 8 SARS-CoV-2 convalescent individuals. Trial participants were randomized into five groups of five: low-dose or high-dose Ad26.COV2.S given once or twice, or placebo on both occasions. Throughout the experiments and outcome assessment, investigators stayed blinded to trial group allocation. Findings and caveats that apply to the study as a whole: Non-spike TCR breadth was comparable between vaccine and placebo recipients, consistent with the vaccine containing only spike. According to the authors, total T cell responses may have been underestimated by the TCR breadth and depth analyses. The study was not powered to compare responses between vaccine doses or regimens. Spike-specific TCR breadth was higher in Ad26.COV2.S recipients than in placebo recipients (P = 0.0014). After vaccination, spike-specific CD8+ and CD4+ T cell responses were reported to show substantial breadth.

The immunoSEQ Assay was the method used to sequence TCRbeta CDR3 regions. After extraction, genomic DNA underwent amplification by bias-controlled multiplex PCR, followed by high-throughput sequencing. As for the original processing: Collapsing and filtering of sequences were performed to quantify the absolute abundance of each unique TCRbeta CDR3 region. Usable DNA was measured by amplifying reference genes present in all nucleated cells, and TCRbeta template counts were normalized to that usable DNA to estimate T cell fraction. Repertoire TCRs were annotated as SARS-CoV-2-specific by exact matching of V gene, CDR3 amino acid sequence and J gene to a known reactive TCR set. The reference SARS-CoV-2 TCR set was obtained from MIRA and was filtered for enrichment in COVID-19-positive ImmuneCODE repertoires, whereby public or cross-reactive TCRs were removed. Based on the MIRA antigens, annotated TCRs were further analysed at the level of specific ORF or position within ORF. Depth was the summed frequency of annotated unique rearrangements, while breadth was defined as annotated unique rearrangements over total unique productive rearrangements. Group comparisons of TCR breadth used two-sided Wilcoxon rank-sum tests. The immuneACCESS repertoire file appears here via TCRdb, limited to in-frame rearrangements. These files lack a portion of the clones; in checked studies, under half of the deficit traces to unresolved V genes, and the cause of the others is not known. That table is the source of V, J and clone size, and D and trimming were worked out from the DNA. This sample lists a few hundred thousand clones; less than 95% were detected once. Jointly, the top ten make up roughly 3.9% of the sample.

This clone was detected once. Its binding antigen is unknown. Per-base qualities were not stored, and no clone one base away is much larger. The meaning of the sample's treatment or condition label: around 19 received Ad26.COV2.S at low or high dose, single or two shots; about five received placebo; per-sample allocation not given. Repertoires of vaccine and placebo recipients were sequenced from samples taken on day 63 after the first injection. Cohort 1b enrolled about two dozen adults aged 18-55 years at a single site in Boston, USA, between 29 July and 7 August 2020. As a vaccine, Ad26.COV2.S was a replication-incompetent adenovirus type 26 vector that expressed a prefusion-stabilized SARS-CoV-2 spike protein derived from the original Wuhan strain. This sequence was found in a person aged 18-60 years who received the Ad26.COV2.S COVID-19 vaccine or a placebo. This specimen consisted of peripheral blood, obtained in a trial of Ad26.COV2.S vaccine versus placebo.

Read as DNA, the sequence is TGTGCCAGCAGCCCCAGGGTCGGGGAGCAGTACTTC. Translated, it gives CASSPRVGEQYF. The V gene is TRBV3-1 (or the pseudogene TRBV3-2) and the J gene is TRBJ2-7; 5 matching bases give a weak D call of TRBD1. The junction carries 11 bases between V and J, which are trimmed by 4 bases and 7 bases respectively. The germline V gene (reference sequence) sets CDR1 to LGHDT and CDR2 to YNNKEL. Measured from the cysteine to the phenylalanine, the CDR3 is 12 residues long. The read is trimmed to its CDR3 DNA, 36 bases read in frame from base 1.